This entry is about one T cell receptor beta chain. The germline V gene encodes CDR1 SEHNR and CDR2 FQNEAQ (reference sequence). Trimming stripped 8 bases from V and 2 bases from J, with 16 bases between. This CDR3 comprises 16 residues. This entry comes from a study of cytotoxic CD8 clonotypes in ibrutinib-treated CLL. Overall study: Productive templates averaged around 250,000 per sample, and productive rearrangements 94,082.

The table came from immunoSEQ multiplex PCR; TCRdb's copy has only in-frame clones and leaves some out. The table includes 80,000 to 95,000 clones, around 79% detected once. The V and J genes are TRBV7-9 and TRBJ1-6, with a tentative D call TRBD1 (5 bases). Sequenced material: PBMCs, taken after 12 months of ibrutinib treatment. The source is a human donor with chronic lymphocytic leukemia. In DNA form, the CDR3 reads TGTGCCAGCGTCGGAGGGGCGGGGGCCTATAATTCACCCCTCCACTTT. Translation gives CASVGGAGAYNSPLHF.